The clone carrying this T cell receptor (beta chain) was found many times. Individually, cDNA molecules had unique molecular identifiers attached to them. TCRdb reanalysed the 5' RACE reads using MiXCR and keeps one entry per CDR3 protein. The sample has 70,000 or so distinct CDR3 sequences; 10% are singletons. This sample is drawn from a study of early T cells in non-severe SARS-CoV-2 infection. V dropped 4 bases and J dropped 2 bases, with 8 bases sitting between them. The CDR3 spans 12 residues. Germline assignment: CDR1 SQVTM and CDR2 ANQGSEA. The clonotype was recovered from an adult who was a healthcare worker with PCR-confirmed SARS-CoV-2 infection or an uninfected control (not recorded which). The rearrangement joins TRBV29-1 to TRBJ2-5, with D uncertain. The sequences come from whole blood, collected at baseline. The CDR3 DNA follows: TGCAGCGTTGGGCTGCCGCAAGAGACCCAGTACTTC. Encoded protein: CSVGLPQETQYF.